This T cell receptor beta chain was sequenced during a study of memory CD4+ T cells and cytomegalovirus serostatus. Study overall: Donors were healthy Belgian adults, fewer than ten CMV seropositive and approximately 25 seronegative.

Study-level points and caveats: CMV serostatus prediction reached median AUC about 0.95, or 0.9 with US-trained model.

Single viable CD3+CD4+CD8-CD45RO+ cells were sorted as the memory CD4+ T cells. Generated by immunoSEQ multiplex PCR, the TCRdb table keeps only in-frame clones and is missing some. Of around 60,000 clones listed, more than 70% are singletons. As to this clone: Its specificity is unknown.

The sequence derives from an adult in good health and CMV-seronegative. What was sequenced was memory CD4+ T cells from blood.

DNA for the CDR3: TGTGCCAGCAGCTTTGGGACAGGGGTTCTTGGCTATGGCTACACCTTC. Translated: CASSFGTGVLGYGYTF. This chain uses TRBV7-2 with TRBJ1-2; 10 nucleotides align to TRBD1. This CDR3 has 16 residues. Trimming at V came to 3 bases and at J to 4 bases, leaving 8 bases not matched to a gene. The germline V gene has CDR1 SGHTA and CDR2 FQGNSA.